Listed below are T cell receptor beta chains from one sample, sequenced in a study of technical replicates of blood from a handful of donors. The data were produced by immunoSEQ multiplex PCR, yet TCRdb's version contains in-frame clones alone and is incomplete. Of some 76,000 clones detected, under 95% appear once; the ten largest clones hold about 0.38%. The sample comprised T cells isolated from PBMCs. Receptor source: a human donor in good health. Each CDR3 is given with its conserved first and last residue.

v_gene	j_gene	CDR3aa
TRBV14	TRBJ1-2	CASSPRGVDYGYTF
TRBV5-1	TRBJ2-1	CASLIAVGSYNEQFF
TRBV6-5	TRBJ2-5	CASSLTGAKETQYF
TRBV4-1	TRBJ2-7	CASSQEAVGRPTYEQYF
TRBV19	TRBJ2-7	CASSINLAGYEQYF
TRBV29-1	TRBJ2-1	CSVEDRPATEQFF
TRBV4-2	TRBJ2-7	CASSQGGQGPYEQYF
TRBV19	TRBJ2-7	CASSPDRELYEQYF
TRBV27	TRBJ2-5	CASSFEREVETQYF
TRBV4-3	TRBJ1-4	CASSQDPGNNEKLFF
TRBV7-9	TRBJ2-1	CASSLSVGGGDNEQFF
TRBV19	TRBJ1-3	CASSISGQGGNTIYF
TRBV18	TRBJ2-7	CASSPITVSPYEQYF
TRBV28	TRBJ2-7	CASTEPGLAGGPHEQYF
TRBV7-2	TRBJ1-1	CASSLVGGEGAFF
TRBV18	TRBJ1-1	CASSPYRGENTEAFF
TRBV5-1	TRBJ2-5	CASSLLPPQETQYF
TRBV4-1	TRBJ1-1	CASSLGENTEAFF
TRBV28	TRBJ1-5	CASRATGVRSNQPQHF
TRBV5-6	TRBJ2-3	CASSSFGGGDRDTQYF
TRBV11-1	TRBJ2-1	CASSAGLEYNEQFF
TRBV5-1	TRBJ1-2	CASSAAGQMHGYTF
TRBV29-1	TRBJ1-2	CSVANIDYGYTF
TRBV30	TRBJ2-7	CAWRTSGSYEQYF
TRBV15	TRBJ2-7	CATSGQSYEQYF
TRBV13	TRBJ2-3	CASSWRLAGVGDTQYF
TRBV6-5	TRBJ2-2	CASSYLGGAGELFF
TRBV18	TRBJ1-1	CASSPGAGNTEAFF
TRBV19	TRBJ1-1	CASSIKGMNTEAFF